The present entry profiles one T cell receptor beta chain with its context. Sequencing was performed with immunoSEQ multiplex PCR; in TCRdb, only in-frame clones are kept and a portion is missing. Of tens of thousands of clones listed, 60% to 85% are singletons. The ends were cut back, 0 bases at V and 5 bases at J, with 15 bases in the middle. The CDR3 has 16 residues. The germline CDR1 and CDR2 sequences are ENHRY and SYGVKD. The data derive from a study of blood T cell repertoires in COVID-19. This TCR derives from a human donor in a cohort sampled during active COVID-19. Sequenced material: peripheral blood. The V gene is TRBV10-3, the J gene TRBJ2-3; maybe TRBD2 (5 bases). The DNA of the CDR3 is TGTGCCATCAGTGAGTCGAACCGTGGAGGTCGAGATACGCAGTATTTT. It is translated as CAISESNRGGRDTQYF.